This TCR beta chain was found in a study of blood T cells in healthy people across ages. Primed by a sample-barcoded 5' primer and a J-beta primer mix, a second PCR proceeded for roughly 6 to 12 cycles. Via MiXCR, TCRdb re-called the 5' RACE reads, giving one row per CDR3 protein. The data show 1.5 million to 2 million distinct CDR3 sequences, 28% seen once. This clonotype was counted at least ten times. The junction differs from germline at one of its ends, possibly a read error. Donors were healthy Caucasian individuals from Russia aged roughly 6 to 90. CDR3 length: 13 residues. Germline CDR1 reads DFQATT; CDR2 reads SNEGSKA (reference sequence).

The material sequenced was blood. This sequence joins TRBV20-1 and TRBJ1-2, with 7 positions matching TRBD1. This clonotype was obtained from a woman aged 25 to 39 in good health. CDR3 sequence: CSVRLPGGYGYTF. In DNA form, the CDR3 reads TGCAGTGTTAGACTACCAGGGGGCTATGGCTACACCTTC.